A single sample gave rise to the 18 T cell receptor beta chains below, sequenced in a study of T cell responses to AZD1222 COVID-19 vaccine. Repertoires were generated with immunoSEQ multiplex PCR, while TCRdb's copy carries only in-frame clones and drops some. Counted here are over 150,000 clones, about 90% occurring once; the ten biggest clones make up around 4.4%. Here the sequenced sample was peripheral blood, taken on day 0 of MenACWY control vaccination. These receptors came from an adult in good health.

This chain links TRBV7-6 with TRBJ1-4; D may be TRBD1 (6 bases). This CDR3 is built from 17 residues. V was trimmed by 0 bases and J by 0 bases, leaving 11 bases between them. The germline V gene encodes CDR1 SGHVS and CDR2 FNYEAQ. The CDR3 DNA sequence: TGTGCCAGCAGCTTAGCACACAGGGCGGCAACTAATGAAAAACTGTTTTTT. Amino acids: CASSLAHRAATNEKLFF.

Only a few counts were recorded for this clone. This rearrangement joins TRBV2 to TRBJ2-2, with D perhaps matching TRBD1 or TRBD2 (7 bases each). The V gene's germline CDR1 is SNHLY and CDR2 FYNNEI. The V gene lost 6 bases and the J gene lost 6 bases, with 17 bases spanning the gap. The CDR3 totals 15 residues. DNA of the CDR3: TGTGCCAGCAGCCTAACTTCAGGGGGGGCCGGGGAGCTGTTTTTT. This translates into CASSLTSGGAGELFF.

V gene TRBV19 combines with J gene TRBJ1-6, with 9 bases matching TRBD1. J lost 9 bases, V lost 7 bases, and 7 bases had no gene match. The CDR3 is 14 residues long. Germline CDR1 LNHDA, CDR2 SQIVND (reference sequence). DNA of the CDR3: TGTGCCAGTACCGGAACAGGGGGCGGTTCACCCCTCCACTTT. Translated, it gives CASTGTGGGSPLHF.

J is TRBJ2-7 and V is TRBV27; D gene unclear. Trimming removed 8 bases from V and 3 bases from J, with 11 bases in between. Germline loops: CDR1 MNHEY, CDR2 SMNVEV (reference sequence). The CDR3 is made up of 12 amino acids. Here the CDR3 reads CASAAVGYEQYF. The CDR3 DNA reads as TGTGCCAGCGCCGCGGTAGGCTACGAGCAGTACTTC.

The V gene is TRBV7-8, the J gene TRBJ2-1; 10 nucleotides match TRBD1. Unmatched junction bases numbered 5, after V lost 5 bases and J lost 7 bases. Germline CDR1 and CDR2: SGHVS and FQNEAQ. The CDR3 is 14 residues long. CDR3 loop: CASSARTGGNEQFF. In nucleotides, the CDR3 is TGTGCCAGCAGCGCCAGGACAGGGGGAAATGAGCAGTTCTTC.

This rearrangement joins TRBV19 to TRBJ1-5; tentative D call: TRBD1 (5 bases). V was cut by 8 bases and J by 6 bases, with 17 bases left in between. CDR3 length: 14 amino acids. Germline V gives CDR1 LNHDA, CDR2 SQIVND (reference sequence). CDR3: CASAVGRLGQPQHF. The CDR3 nucleotides are TGTGCCAGTGCCGTGGGGCGGCTGGGTCAGCCCCAGCATTTT.

V is TRBV6-2 or TRBV6-3 and J is TRBJ1-1, with D uncertain. This CDR3 comprises 16 residues. V was cut by 0 bases and J by 4 bases, with 15 bases left in between. Germline values: CDR1 MNHEY, CDR2 SVGEGT. The CDR3 loop reads CASSYSEVGRSTEAFF. The CDR3, as DNA: TGTGCCAGCAGTTACTCCGAAGTTGGGAGGTCCACTGAAGCTTTCTTT.

The V and J genes are TRBV28 and TRBJ1-2, with a possible D match to TRBD1 (6 bases). CDR1 and CDR2 (germline): MDHEN, SYDVKM. V lost 6 bases and J 2 bases, leaving 13 bases between the germline ends. The length of the CDR3 is 14 residues. The CDR3 region is CASRPDRPNYGYTF. The CDR3 coding sequence is TGTGCCAGCAGACCAGACAGGCCCAACTATGGCTACACCTTC.

The chain recombines TRBV2 with TRBJ1-1, with 8 bases aligning to TRBD1. The CDR3 is 13 residues long. From germline, CDR1 is SNHLY and CDR2 FYNNEI. The J segment lost 5 bases and the V segment lost 8 bases, leaving 7 bases of the junction unmatched. The CDR3 reads CASQLRGPTEAFF. In DNA, the CDR3 is TGTGCCAGCCAACTCAGGGGGCCAACTGAAGCTTTCTTT.

The chain has TRBV7-3 and TRBJ2-2, with TRBD2 as a possible D gene (6 bases). Trimming shortened V by 1 base and J by 4 bases, and 10 bases separated the two germline ends. In germline, CDR1 is SGHTA, CDR2 FQGTGA. CDR3 size: 15 residues. The CDR3 loop is CASSLNLGGTGELFF. Written as DNA, the CDR3 is TGTGCCAGCAGCTTAAATTTGGGAGGCACCGGGGAGCTGTTTTTT.

This chain links TRBV18 with TRBJ1-6; perhaps TRBD1 as D (6 bases). Trimming cost V 3 bases and J 9 bases, with 18 bases left between them. The CDR3 spans 16 residues. In germline, CDR1 is KGHSH, CDR2 LQKENI. CDR3 amino acids: CASSPTTGQGTSPLHF. In DNA form, the CDR3 reads TGTGCCAGCTCACCTACAACGGGACAAGGAACTTCACCCCTCCACTTT.

This chain connects TRBV6-4 to TRBJ1-2; the D gene is possibly TRBD1 (5 bases). This CDR3 comprises 15 residues. Germline CDR1 MRHNA, CDR2 SNTAGT. V was cut by 5 bases and J by 0 bases, with 13 bases left in between. DNA of the CDR3: TGTGCCAGCAGTCCCGCTGGAGGGGCTAACTATGGCTACACCTTC. It is translated as CASSPAGGANYGYTF.

The gene calls are TRBV5-8 and TRBJ2-1; no clear D gene. Germline V gene data show CDR1 as SGHTS and CDR2 as YDEGEE. The CDR3 runs 15 residues. The V and J ends lost 0 bases and 6 bases respectively, with 13 bases between them. The CDR3 DNA reads TGTGCCAGCAGCTTGGGAGGCCGTATTTTCAATGAGCAGTTCTTC. Its translation: CASSLGGRIFNEQFF.

The chain combines TRBV6-1 with TRBJ1-1; D gene uncertain. This CDR3 comprises 14 residues. CDR1 and CDR2 from the germline V gene are MNHNS and SASEGT. Trimming shortened V by 2 bases and J by 6 bases, and 13 bases separated the two germline ends. CDR3: CASSELVGVSEAFF. The CDR3 nucleotides are TGTGCCAGCAGTGAATTAGTCGGGGTCTCTGAAGCTTTCTTT.

The J gene is TRBJ2-1, the V gene TRBV7-3; 11 bases are a match to TRBD2. Germline loops: CDR1 SGHTA, CDR2 FQGTGA. With V trimmed by 1 base and J by 6 bases, 2 bases remained unmatched. This CDR3 region has 15 residues. The CDR3 DNA reads TGTGCCAGCAGCTTAATACTAGCGGGAGTCAATGAGCAGTTCTTC. This translates into CASSLILAGVNEQFF.

The rearrangement uses TRBV7-9 and TRBJ2-7; 10 bases align to TRBD2. With V trimmed by 0 bases and J by 5 bases, 13 bases remained unmatched. The CDR3 is made up of 18 amino acids. Germline V gene sequence: CDR1 SEHNR, CDR2 FQNEAQ (reference sequence). The CDR3 sequence is CASSLALLAGVGGDEQYF. The CDR3 region has the DNA TGTGCCAGCAGCTTAGCGCTCCTAGCGGGAGTAGGGGGCGACGAGCAGTACTTC.

The chain links TRBV6-5 to TRBJ1-3, with a possible D match to TRBD1 (5 bases). The CDR3 totals 15 residues. The V gene lost 2 bases and the J gene lost 4 bases, with 12 bases spanning the gap. Germline lookup yields CDR1 MNHEY and CDR2 SVGAGI. The CDR3 bases are TGTGCCAGCAGTTACGGGGGGGACGGAGGAAACACCATATATTTT. Residues: CASSYGGDGGNTIYF.

The J gene is TRBJ1-1, the V gene TRBV30; D not certain. V was trimmed by 0 bases and J by 1 base, leaving 6 bases between them. CDR1 and CDR2 from the germline V gene are GTSNPN and SVGIG (reference sequence). The CDR3 is made up of 13 amino acids. CDR3 residues: CAWSVTANTEAFF. Here the CDR3 DNA reads TGTGCCTGGAGTGTAACGGCGAACACTGAAGCTTTCTTT.